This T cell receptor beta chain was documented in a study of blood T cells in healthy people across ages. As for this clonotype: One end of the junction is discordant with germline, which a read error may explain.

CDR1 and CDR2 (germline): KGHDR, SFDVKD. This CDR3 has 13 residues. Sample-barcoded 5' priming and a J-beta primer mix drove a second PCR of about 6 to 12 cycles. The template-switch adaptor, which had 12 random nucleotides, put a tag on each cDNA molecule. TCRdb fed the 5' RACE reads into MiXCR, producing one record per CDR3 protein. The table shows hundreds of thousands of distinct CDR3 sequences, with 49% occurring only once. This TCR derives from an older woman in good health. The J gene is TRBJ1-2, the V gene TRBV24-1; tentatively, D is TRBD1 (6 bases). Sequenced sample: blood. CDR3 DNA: TGTGCCACCAGTGAGCCTGGACAGTATGGCTGCACCTTC. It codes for CATSEPGQYGCTF.